One sample yielded the 5 T cell receptor beta chains listed below, sequenced in a study of T-cell memory formation after mild COVID-19 (dated by TCRdb to 2020 to 2023). Preparation of the library involved 5' RACE. Sequencing relied on an Illumina NovaSeq 6000. The public sequencing data were trimmed at Q25 with fastp and processed into clonotypes with MiXCR by TCRdb, which kept only in-frame beta chains. CDR3 protein sequences are deduplicated, and each keeps its most common genes and DNA. Counted in this sample were fewer than 250,000 distinct CDR3 sequences; around 18% of them appeared once. The ten largest clones take up roughly 2.3% of the sample. Source material: PBMCs or a T cell subset sorted from them (not recorded which). Receptor source: an adult woman who had mild COVID-19 (a few samples of this study predate the infection). The sample titles of this study are shuffled in the database, so cell type and time point are left out; the donor was told from shared clones.

The chain combines TRBV7-9 with TRBJ1-4; no reliable D call. The germline V gene encodes CDR1 SEHNR and CDR2 FQNEAQ (reference sequence). The V end lost 0 bases, the J end lost 5 bases, and 13 bases lay between the germline ends. The CDR3 has 16 residues. CDR3 DNA sequence: TGTGCCAGCAGCTTAGCCATCAGCGGGAGAAATGAAAAACTGTTTTTT. As protein: CASSLAISGRNEKLFF. The full variable domain, in which reference TRBV7-9 and TRBJ1-4 provide the parts outside the CDR3, is DTGVSQNPRHKITKRGQNVTFRCDPISEHNRLYWYRQTLGQGPEFLTYFQNEAQLEKSRLLSDRFSAERPKGSFSTLEIQRTEQGDSAMYLCASSLAISGRNEKLFFGSGTQLSVL.

Only a few counts were recorded for this clonotype. The chain combines TRBV7-2 with TRBJ2-7; 8 bases fit TRBD1. Trimming took 5 bases from V and 5 from J; bases not matched to a gene: 8. This CDR3 is 14 amino acids long. Germline-derived CDR1 and CDR2 are SGHTA and FQGNSA. CDR3 DNA: TGTGCCAGCAGCACCCGGACAGGGAATAACGAGCAGTACTTC. Residues: CASSTRTGNNEQYF.

As DNA, the CDR3 is TGTGCCAGCAGTTTACAGAACTCTGGGGCCAACGTCCTGACTTTC. It codes for CASSLQNSGANVLTF. The genes are TRBV5-4 and TRBJ2-6, with D hard to call. V shed 5 bases and J shed 0 bases, with 9 bases lying between them. CDR1 and CDR2 (germline): SGHNT, YYREEE (reference sequence). This CDR3 spans 15 amino acids.

The V and J genes are TRBV12-3 or TRBV12-4 and TRBJ2-7; 10 bases fit TRBD2. V shed 5 bases, J shed 6 bases, and the junction held 4 bases outside the gene matches. The CDR3 extends over 13 amino acids. This CDR3 reads CASSRWTSGEQYF. The DNA of the CDR3 is TGTGCCAGCAGTCGATGGACTAGCGGCGAGCAGTACTTC.

This clonotype was seen more than once but under ten times. The chain links TRBV18 to TRBJ1-1, with D possibly being TRBD1 (5 bases). The CDR3 covers 13 residues. Germline V gene sequence: CDR1 KGHSH, CDR2 LQKENI. Deletions cut 4 bases from V and 1 base from J, with 7 bases between. The CDR3: CASSQGPNTEAFF. In DNA, the CDR3 is TGTGCCAGCTCACAGGGGCCGAACACTGAAGCTTTCTTT.